One sample yielded the 27 T cell receptor beta chains listed below, sequenced in a study of T-cell memory formation after mild COVID-19. TCRdb independently ran MiXCR on the 5' RACE reads; one entry per CDR3 protein. The table lists 120,000 or so distinct CDR3 sequences, 17% of them singletons. Specimen: PBMCs or a T cell subset sorted from them (not recorded which). The source is a man between 18 and 29 years old who had mild COVID-19 (a few samples of this study predate the infection). Cell type and time point are not known.

The chain couples TRBV7-9 to TRBJ2-7; the match to TRBD2 covers 10 bases. Per the germline V gene, CDR1 is SEHNR and CDR2 is FQNEAQ (reference sequence). V trimming: 2 bases; J trimming: 0 bases; junction bases outside the gene matches: 7. The CDR3 extends over 17 amino acids. CDR3 DNA: TGTGCCAGCAGCTTAAGTAGCGGGGGGCTCAGCTCCTACGAGCAGTACTTC. Translation: CASSLSSGGLSSYEQYF.

V gene TRBV12-3 or TRBV12-4 combines with J gene TRBJ2-2; 10 positions agree with TRBD1. The CDR3 contains 15 residues. Germline trimming cut 4 bases from V and 3 bases from J; bases unmatched to any gene: 2. In nucleotides, the CDR3 is TGTGCCAGCAGTTCGGGACAGGGGCACACCGGGGAGCTGTTTTTT. This encodes CASSSGQGHTGELFF.

The chain links TRBV5-1 to TRBJ1-5; D may be TRBD1 (6 bases). V was pared by 3 bases and J by 4 bases, with 14 bases between. The CDR3 contains 15 residues. Per the germline V gene, CDR1 is SGHRS and CDR2 is YFSETQ. The CDR3 DNA reads as TGCGCCAGCAGCTCCACAGGGAATGTTAATCAGCCCCAGCATTTT. Its protein is CASSSTGNVNQPQHF.

This clonotype has a handful of counts. V and J are TRBV14 and TRBJ2-1, with 7 nucleotides matching TRBD1. Germline CDR1 reads SGHDN; CDR2 reads FVKESK. V shed 0 bases, J shed 10 bases, and the junction held 3 bases outside the gene matches. This CDR3 is 13 amino acids long. The CDR3 is CASSQDGDREQFF. In DNA form, the CDR3 reads TGTGCCAGCAGCCAAGATGGGGACAGAGAGCAGTTCTTC.

V usage is TRBV6-2 or TRBV6-3 and J usage is TRBJ1-5; TRBD1 might be the D (5 bases). V lost 4 bases to trimming and J lost 1 base, with 11 bases between them. CDR1 and CDR2 (germline): MNHEY, SVGEGT. This CDR3 comprises 15 residues. In DNA, the CDR3 is TGTGCCAGCAGTTTTGGAGGGGCAAGCAATCAGCCCCAGCATTTT. It translates to CASSFGGASNQPQHF.

This clonotype was observed a few times. The genes are TRBV18 and TRBJ2-7; D is possibly TRBD1 (5 bases). CDR1 KGHSH and CDR2 LQKENI come from the germline V gene. V lost 4 bases and J lost 5, with 9 bases in between. The CDR3 is made up of 12 amino acids. The CDR3 spells CASSQGADEQYV. CDR3 bases: TGTGCCAGCTCACAAGGGGCCGACGAGCAGTACGTC.

The V and J genes are TRBV28 and TRBJ2-5; the match to TRBD2 covers 13 bases. The germline gives CDR1 MDHEN, CDR2 SYDVKM. CDR3 length: 18 amino acids. Trimming removed 4 bases from V and 6 bases from J; junction bases left unmatched: 14. The CDR3 DNA sequence: TGTGCCAGCAGTTGGCATGGACCGACTAGCGGGGGGACGAAGACCCAGTACTTC. Residues: CASSWHGPTSGGTKTQYF.

This chain joins TRBV20-1 and TRBJ1-5; D is unresolved. This CDR3 contains 13 residues. V was pared by 5 bases and J by 0 bases, with 8 bases between. Germline V CDR1 and CDR2: DFQATT, SNEGSKA (reference sequence). The CDR3 loop reads CSADTYSNQPQHF. DNA for the CDR3: TGCAGTGCTGACACGTATAGCAATCAGCCCCAGCATTTT.

This clonotype was seen a handful of times. A read error may account for a junction end that differs from germline. The chain couples TRBV7-2 to TRBJ2-4, with TRBD2 identical over 8 bases. This CDR3 has 15 residues. From germline, CDR1 is SGHTA and CDR2 FQGNSA. The CDR3 DNA reads as TGTGCCAGCAGTTTAATCCGGGGGGGCCTATTGAAGCACCACTTC. Translation gives CASSLIRGGLLKHHF. Supplemented by reference TRBV7-2 and TRBJ2-4, the full variable domain reads GAGVSQSPSNKVTEKGKDVELRCDPISGHTALYWYRQSLGQGLEFLIYFQGNSAPDKSGLPSDRFSAERTGGSVSTLTIQRTQQEDSAVYLCASSLIRGGLLKHHFGAGTRLSVL.

The J gene is TRBJ2-2, the V gene TRBV7-6; 8 bases map to TRBD1. The CDR3 spans 19 residues. Germline lookup yields CDR1 SGHVS and CDR2 FNYEAQ. With V trimmed by 0 bases and J by 5 bases, 14 bases remained unmatched. The CDR3 nucleotides read TGTGCCAGCAGCTTAGCGCAAGGTTTGCAGGGGGCAAGGACCGGGGAGCTGTTTTTT. Translated: CASSLAQGLQGARTGELFF.

This clonotype was detected many times. The chain couples TRBV5-1 to TRBJ2-3, with TRBD2 matching over 11 bases. Trimming at V came to 3 bases and at J to 2 bases, leaving 5 bases not matched to a gene. Germline CDR1 reads SGHRS; CDR2 reads YFSETQ. The CDR3 loop spans 16 amino acids. The CDR3 protein is CASSSSGGFSTDTQYF. DNA of the CDR3: TGCGCCAGCAGCTCTAGCGGGGGGTTCTCCACAGATACGCAGTATTTT.

J is TRBJ2-2 and V is TRBV28, with 8 bases lining up with TRBD1. In germline, CDR1 is MDHEN, CDR2 SYDVKM. The CDR3 loop spans 16 amino acids. After removal of 5 bases from V and 1 base from J, the junction contained 6 bases not matched to a gene. The CDR3 sequence: CASSPVGTGNTGELFF. CDR3 in DNA: TGTGCCAGCAGTCCCGTAGGGACAGGGAACACCGGGGAGCTGTTTTTT.

The V and J genes are TRBV20-1 and TRBJ2-5; D might be TRBD1 (5 bases). CDR3 size: 16 residues. V was cut by 0 bases and J by 2 bases, with 16 bases left in between. Germline CDR1 reads DFQATT; CDR2 reads SNEGSKA (reference sequence). CDR3 loop: CSARDTGIGAQETQYF. Here the CDR3 DNA reads TGCAGTGCTAGAGATACGGGCATTGGGGCGCAAGAGACCCAGTACTTC.

V usage is TRBV6-1 and J usage is TRBJ1-6; D may be TRBD1 (5 bases). CDR1 is MNHNS and CDR2 is SASEGT in the germline V gene. Trimming removed 7 bases from V and 6 bases from J, with 16 bases in between. The length of the CDR3 is 15 residues. CDR3 sequence (DNA): TGTGCCAGCACCTTCGAAGAGACAGTTAATTCACCCCTCCACTTT. Its translation: CASTFEETVNSPLHF.

This clonotype came up a few times. The V gene is TRBV7-2, the J gene TRBJ2-1, with 10 bases that match TRBD2. The CDR3 is 16 amino acids. Trimming cost V 5 bases and J 5 bases; bases outside gene matches: 9. Germline V gene lookup returns CDR1 SGHTA and CDR2 FQGNSA. CDR3 residues: CASSIRASGGNNEQFF. CDR3 coding DNA: TGTGCCAGCAGCATCAGAGCTAGCGGGGGTAACAATGAGCAGTTCTTC.

The chain recombines TRBV7-3 with TRBJ2-1; 9 bases map to TRBD1. The trim removed 5 bases at V and 2 bases at J, leaving 4 bases unmatched. Germline V CDR1 and CDR2: SGHTA, FQGTGA. The CDR3 has 15 amino acids. The DNA of the CDR3 is TGTGCCAGCAGCACCGGGACAGGGCCCTACAATGAGCAGTTCTTC. Its translation is CASSTGTGPYNEQFF.

This clonotype was recorded many times. The chain joins TRBV5-1 to TRBJ1-1, with D possibly TRBD1 on 5 matching bases. The CDR3 spans 14 residues. Germline values: CDR1 SGHRS, CDR2 YFSETQ. V lost 4 bases, J lost 0 bases, and 10 bases lay in between. The CDR3 loop is CASSAGTLNTEAFF. CDR3 nucleotide sequence: TGCGCCAGCAGCGCCGGGACGCTGAACACTGAAGCTTTCTTT.

This clonotype occurred a few times. The genes are TRBV20-1 and TRBJ2-3; TRBD2 matches at 10 bases. Unmatched junction bases numbered 5, after V lost 5 bases and J lost 3 bases. The CDR3 spans 14 residues. Germline V CDR1 and CDR2: DFQATT, SNEGSKA (reference sequence). The CDR3 region has the DNA TGCAGTGCTTCAGCGGGGGGGCGAACAGATACGCAGTATTTT. It translates to CSASAGGRTDTQYF.

This clonotype appeared many times. The V gene is TRBV7-2, the J gene TRBJ2-3, with TRBD2 matching over 11 bases. Germline values: CDR1 SGHTA, CDR2 FQGNSA. Trimming took 1 base from V and 9 from J; bases not matched to a gene: 3. This CDR3 region has 14 residues. The CDR3 here is CASSLGTSGRTQYF. As DNA, the CDR3 is TGTGCCAGCAGCTTAGGGACTAGCGGGCGAACGCAGTATTTT.

There are a few counts of this clonotype. The V gene is TRBV28, the J gene TRBJ1-1; D perhaps matches TRBD1 (6 bases). V was clipped by 6 bases and J by 3 bases, with 14 bases between them. The CDR3 spans 14 residues. Germline values: CDR1 MDHEN, CDR2 SYDVKM. This CDR3 is CASSAGDLDTEAFF. CDR3 coding DNA: TGTGCCAGCAGCGCAGGGGATTTGGACACTGAAGCTTTCTTT.

The chain is built from TRBV5-1 and TRBJ2-7; 9 bases fit TRBD2. This CDR3 contains 13 residues. CDR1 is SGHRS and CDR2 is YFSETQ in the germline V gene. J was trimmed by 4 bases and V by 5 bases; bases with no gene match: 4. CDR3 in amino acids: CASRASGEYEQYF. CDR3 nucleotides: TGCGCCAGCAGAGCTAGCGGGGAGTACGAGCAGTACTTC.

The chain carries TRBV6-2 or TRBV6-3 and TRBJ2-5; D is ambiguous. V was trimmed by 4 bases and J by 5 bases, leaving 14 bases between them. CDR1 and CDR2 from the germline V gene are MNHEY and SVGEGT. CDR3 length equals 14 residues. Here the CDR3 reads CASSSVTVGETQYF. DNA for the CDR3: TGTGCCAGCAGTTCCGTAACGGTAGGGGAGACCCAGTACTTC.

The chain has TRBV4-3 and TRBJ2-3; possibly TRBD1 or TRBD2 for D (7 bases each). This CDR3 region has 17 residues. Germline loops: CDR1 LGHNA, CDR2 YSLEER. V lost 2 bases and J lost 4, with 19 bases in between. The CDR3 loop is CASSQSLQGGQSDTQYF. As DNA, the CDR3 is TGCGCCAGCAGCCAATCACTGCAGGGGGGGCAGTCAGATACGCAGTATTTT.

Only a few counts were recorded for this clonotype. This chain joins TRBV6-5 and TRBJ1-1; no firm D call. This CDR3 has 14 residues. The germline V and J ends were trimmed by 2 bases and 1 base, with 8 bases remaining between them. The V gene's germline CDR1 is MNHEY and CDR2 SVGAGI. This CDR3 reads CASSYRPSNTEAFF. DNA of the CDR3: TGTGCCAGCAGTTACCGACCGTCGAACACTGAAGCTTTCTTT.

The chain has TRBV7-3 and TRBJ2-1; 13 bases match TRBD2. CDR3 size: 15 residues. Germline CDR1 SGHTA, CDR2 FQGTGA. V lost 5 bases and J lost 5; bases outside the gene matches: 3. DNA for the CDR3: TGTGCCAGCAGCACCGGGACTAGCGGGAACAATGAGCAGTTCTTC. Residues: CASSTGTSGNNEQFF.

The rearrangement links TRBV7-2 to TRBJ2-2; D perhaps matches TRBD1 (5 bases). Germline loops: CDR1 SGHTA, CDR2 FQGNSA. V lost 5 bases to trimming and J lost 8 bases, with 12 bases between them. The CDR3 is 13 residues long. CDR3 loop: CASSKTNRGELFF. The CDR3, as DNA: TGTGCCAGCAGCAAGACCAACAGGGGGGAGCTGTTTTTT.

This clonotype was observed a handful of times. The chain links TRBV2 to TRBJ1-2; no firm D call. V was cut by 3 bases and J by 6 bases, with 14 bases left in between. From germline, CDR1 is SNHLY and CDR2 FYNNEI. CDR3 length: 14 amino acids. DNA for the CDR3: TGTGCCAGCAGTGATGGCCATTCTATCCATGGCTACACCTTC. It translates to CASSDGHSIHGYTF.